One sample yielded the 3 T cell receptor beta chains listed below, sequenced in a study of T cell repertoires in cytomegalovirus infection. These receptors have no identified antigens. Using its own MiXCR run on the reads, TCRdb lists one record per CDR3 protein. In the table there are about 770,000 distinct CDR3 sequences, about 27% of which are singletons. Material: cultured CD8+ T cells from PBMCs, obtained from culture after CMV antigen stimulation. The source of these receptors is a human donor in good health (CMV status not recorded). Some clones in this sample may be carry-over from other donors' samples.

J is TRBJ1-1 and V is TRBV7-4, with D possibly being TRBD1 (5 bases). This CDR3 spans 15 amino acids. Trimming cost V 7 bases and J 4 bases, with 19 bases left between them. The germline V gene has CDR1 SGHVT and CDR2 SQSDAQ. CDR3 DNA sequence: TGTGCCAGCACGCCGTCGGGGCGGCGCAGCACTGAAGCTTTCTTT. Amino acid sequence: CASTPSGRRSTEAFF.

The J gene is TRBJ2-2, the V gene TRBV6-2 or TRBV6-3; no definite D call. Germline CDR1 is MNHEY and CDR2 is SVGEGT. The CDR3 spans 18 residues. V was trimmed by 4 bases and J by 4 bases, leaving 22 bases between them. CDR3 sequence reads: CASSLYSGAILSTGELFF. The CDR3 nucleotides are TGTGCCAGCAGTTTATACTCCGGCGCGATACTCTCCACCGGGGAGCTGTTTTTT.

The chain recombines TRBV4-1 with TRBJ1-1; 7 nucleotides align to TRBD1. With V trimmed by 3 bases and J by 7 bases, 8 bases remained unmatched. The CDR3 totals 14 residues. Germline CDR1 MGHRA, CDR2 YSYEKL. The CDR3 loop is CASSHGQAPFEAFF. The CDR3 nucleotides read TGCGCCAGCAGCCATGGACAGGCCCCCTTTGAAGCTTTCTTT.